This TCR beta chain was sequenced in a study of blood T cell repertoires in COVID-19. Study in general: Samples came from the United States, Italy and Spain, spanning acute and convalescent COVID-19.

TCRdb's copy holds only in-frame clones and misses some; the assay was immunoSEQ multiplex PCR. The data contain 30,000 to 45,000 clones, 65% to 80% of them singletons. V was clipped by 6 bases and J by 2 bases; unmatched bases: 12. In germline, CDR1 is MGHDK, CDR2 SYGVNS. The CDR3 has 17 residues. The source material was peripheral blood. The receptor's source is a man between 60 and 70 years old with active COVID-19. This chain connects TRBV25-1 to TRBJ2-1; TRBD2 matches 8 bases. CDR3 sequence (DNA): TGTGCCAGCAGCGCACGAGCAGGGCGGGGGGCCTACAATGAGCAGTTCTTC. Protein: CASSARAGRGAYNEQFF.